The clone carrying this T cell receptor (beta chain) showed up just a few times. In the authors' methods: The authors estimated nucleated cell counts from reference gene primer amplification. Assay: immunoSEQ multiplex PCR; the TCRdb copy retains only in-frame clones and omits some. Clone size and the V and J calls come from that table; the DNA yielded D and trimming. In the table there are roughly 250,000 clones, more than 60% of which are singletons. The data were taken from a study of blood T cell repertoires in COVID-19. Study overall: Sites across the United States, Italy and Spain contributed samples from acute and convalescent COVID-19. From T cells, B-cell-depleted T cells, or PBMCs came the material, which was cDNA or gDNA.

V shed 3 bases and J 5 bases; nucleotides not matched to a gene: 11. The CDR3 totals 17 residues. Germline CDR1 SGHNT, CDR2 YYREEE (reference sequence). The gene calls are TRBV5-4 and TRBJ2-1; 10 nucleotides agree with TRBD1. The receptor's source is a woman in her 40s with active or convalescent COVID-19. The sample comprised peripheral blood. DNA for the CDR3: TGTGCCAGCAGCTGGAACACCCGGGACAGGGGCCACAATGAGCAGTTCTTC. Its translation is CASSWNTRDRGHNEQFF. The variable domain in full, completed from reference TRBV5-4 and TRBJ2-1, reads ETGVTQSPTHLIKTRGQQVTLRCSSQSGHNTVSWYQQALGQGPQFIFQYYREEENGRGNFPPRFSGLQFPNYSSELNVNALELDDSALYLCASSWNTRDRGHNEQFFGPGTRLTVL.